The present T cell receptor beta chain was sequenced within a study of cytomegalovirus exposure and HLA in healthy donors. Looking at the study overall: The same platform was used for the 100 to 150 validation repertoires and the roughly 670 first-cohort repertoires, a later analysis reported. General study points: Usually a TCR sequence was rare, but some public TCRs were found in many donors. Cytomegalovirus status was reportedly diagnosed by the classifier with high specificity and sensitivity. Cytomegalovirus-associated status was assigned to 150 or so TCR beta chains.

Worth noting for this clone: Its specificity is unknown.

The CDR3 runs 15 residues. CDR1 GTSNPN and CDR2 SVGIG come from the germline V gene (reference sequence). Trimming cost V 0 bases and J 0 bases, with 10 bases left between them. This table comes from immunoSEQ multiplex PCR, and its TCRdb copy is limited to in-frame clones, with some not included. The table includes about 120,000 clones, more than 75% detected once. Sequenced material: PBMCs. The clonotype originates from a woman in her twenties or thirties in good health and CMV-seronegative. The V and J genes are TRBV30 and TRBJ2-3; D ambiguous. The DNA for the CDR3 is TGTGCCTGGAGTGTACCTAGTACTAGCACAGATACGCAGTATTTT. It yields the protein CAWSVPSTSTDTQYF.